The clone carrying this T cell receptor (beta chain) was picked up one time. These data come from a study of blood T cell repertoires in COVID-19. Looking at the study overall: Material from acute and convalescent COVID-19 was sourced from the United States, Italy and Spain. PBMCs, B-cell-depleted T cells, or T cells were the source of the cDNA or gDNA that made up the material.

Profiling relied on immunoSEQ multiplex PCR, and the TCRdb table lists in-frame clones only, not all of them. The sample consists of approximately 180,000 clones, 80% to 90% of them appearing once. Germline CDR1 PRHDT, CDR2 FYEKMQ (reference sequence). V gave up 4 bases and J gave up 6 bases, with 7 bases separating them. CDR3 length: 12 residues. The genes are TRBV13 and TRBJ2-1; the D gene is possibly TRBD1 (6 bases). Material: peripheral blood. This sequence originates from a human donor with active or convalescent COVID-19. The donor label of this sample is uncertain. CDR3 sequence (DNA): TGTGCCAGCAGCTACAGGGCCAATGAGCAGTTCTTC. Amino acids: CASSYRANEQFF.